A single sample gave rise to the 30 T cell receptor beta chains below, sequenced in a study of blood T cell repertoires in COVID-19. Clones were read by immunoSEQ multiplex PCR, and TCRdb kept only the in-frame ones, dropping some. The sample records 25,000 to 30,000 clones, about 85% being singletons. Sequencing used peripheral blood. These receptors originate from a man between 65 and 79 years old with acute or convalescent COVID-19.

The chain links TRBV24-1 to TRBJ2-1; 11 positions agree with TRBD2. V lost 5 bases and J lost 5; bases outside the gene matches: 7. The CDR3 loop spans 16 amino acids. The germline CDR1 and CDR2 sequences are KGHDR and SFDVKD. Written as DNA, the CDR3 is TGTGCCACCAGTGGGCCTAGCGGGGGGACTAACAATGAGCAGTTCTTC. Translated, it gives CATSGPSGGTNNEQFF.

The V call is TRBV5-6, the J call TRBJ1-3; perhaps TRBD1 as D (5 bases). The CDR3 sequence is 13 residues long. Trimming cost V 0 bases and J 14 bases, with 15 bases left between them. Per the germline V gene, CDR1 is SGHDT and CDR2 is YYEEEE. CDR3 in DNA: TGTGCCAGCAGCTTGGCCGGAGGGGCCTCGGTATATTTT. This translates into CASSLAGGASVYF.

This rearrangement joins TRBV7-9 to TRBJ1-1, with TRBD1 as a possible D gene (5 bases). CDR3 length equals 14 residues. Trimming pared 3 bases from V and 0 bases from J, leaving 8 bases between. Germline V lookup: CDR1 SEHNR, CDR2 FQNEAQ (reference sequence). CDR3 in DNA: TGTGCCAGCAGCTTCAGACAGTTGAACACTGAAGCTTTCTTT. It encodes CASSFRQLNTEAFF.

The chain is built from TRBV19 and TRBJ2-2, with D possibly being TRBD1 (5 bases). CDR1 and CDR2 from the germline V gene are LNHDA and SQIVND (reference sequence). Trimming cost V 3 bases and J 1 base, with 6 bases left between them. The CDR3 contains 14 residues. The CDR3 sequence is CASSIGQNTGELFF. Written as DNA, the CDR3 is TGTGCCAGTAGTATCGGACAGAACACCGGGGAGCTGTTTTTT.

In its sample, this clone was seen a few times. This chain connects TRBV4-1 to TRBJ1-2; D remains unclear. This CDR3 region has 14 residues. The germline V gene encodes CDR1 MGHRA and CDR2 YSYEKL. Trimming took off 0 bases at V and 3 bases at J, with 8 bases between the two ends. CDR3 sequence (DNA): TGCGCCAGCAGCCAAGAGGAGCTTGACTATGGCTACACCTTC. Its translation: CASSQEELDYGYTF.

The chain employs TRBV5-6 and TRBJ1-6; D is unclear. The germline gives CDR1 SGHDT, CDR2 YYEEEE. The CDR3 covers 12 residues. The V gene lost 1 base and the J gene lost 10 bases, with 6 bases spanning the gap. The CDR3 DNA reads TGTGCCAGCAGCTTGTATCGGTCACCCCTCCACTTT. Translation: CASSLYRSPLHF.

V gene TRBV19 combines with J gene TRBJ1-5; the D is unclear. The CDR3 contains 15 residues. CDR1 and CDR2 (germline): LNHDA, SQIVND (reference sequence). The V end lost 4 bases, the J end lost 1 base, and 11 bases lay between the germline ends. The CDR3 protein is CASSTVLVSNQPQHF. CDR3 in DNA: TGTGCCAGTAGTACAGTTCTCGTGAGCAATCAGCCCCAGCATTTT.

This chain links TRBV5-6 with TRBJ2-2; 7 bases agree with TRBD1. Germline CDR1 reads SGHDT; CDR2 reads YYEEEE. V was pared by 3 bases and J by 4 bases, with 3 bases of the junction left unmatched. The CDR3 totals 14 residues. CDR3: CASSWWTGTGELFF. DNA for the CDR3: TGTGCCAGCAGCTGGTGGACAGGCACCGGGGAGCTGTTTTTT.

DNA for the CDR3: TGTGCCAGCAGCCCGCAGGGGGCGAATGGCTACACCTTC. Translating gives CASSPQGANGYTF. The rearrangement joins TRBV7-9 to TRBJ1-2; 8 positions agree with TRBD1. The V and J ends lost 5 bases and 6 bases, in that order; junction bases with no gene match: 5. The germline V gene has CDR1 SEHNR and CDR2 FQNEAQ (reference sequence). The CDR3 covers 13 residues.

The V and J genes are TRBV5-1 and TRBJ1-2; 8 bases line up with TRBD1. The germline V gene has CDR1 SGHRS and CDR2 YFSETQ. With 4 bases clipped from V and 1 base from J, the junction kept 0 bases outside the gene matches. There are 13 residues in the CDR3. The CDR3 reads CASSGQGNYGYTF. CDR3 in DNA: TGCGCCAGCAGCGGACAGGGTAACTATGGCTACACCTTC.

This chain uses TRBV5-1 with TRBJ2-2, with 10 nucleotides matching TRBD1. The junction had 6 bases not matched to a gene; V was cut back by 7 bases and J by 6 bases. CDR1 and CDR2 (germline): SGHRS, YFSETQ. This CDR3 is 14 amino acids long. CDR3 DNA sequence: TGCGCCAGCTCGGGACAGGGGACGTCCGGGGAGCTGTTTTTT. Translating it yields CASSGQGTSGELFF.

The chain joins TRBV10-3 to TRBJ1-2, with TRBD1 as a possible D gene (6 bases). V lost 7 bases, J lost 4 bases, and 13 bases lay in between. The CDR3 has 13 amino acids. Germline V gives CDR1 ENHRY, CDR2 SYGVKD. The CDR3 loop reads CAITSGGAYGYTF. In nucleotides, the CDR3 is TGTGCCATCACCTCGGGGGGGGCCTATGGCTACACCTTC.

The genes are TRBV4-3 and TRBJ2-2; no clear D. The CDR3 covers 14 residues. Per germline, CDR1 LGHNA and CDR2 YSLEER. Trimming removed 4 bases at V and 3 bases at J, with 9 bases between. The CDR3 DNA sequence: TGCGCCAGCAGCCTCTCAGTTCACACCGGGGAGCTGTTTTTT. It translates to CASSLSVHTGELFF.

This chain links TRBV19 with TRBJ2-2, with D unresolved. The CDR3 totals 14 residues. The ends were cut back, 5 bases at V and 7 bases at J, with 14 bases in the middle. CDR1 is LNHDA and CDR2 is SQIVND in the germline V gene (reference sequence). For the CDR3, the DNA is TGTGCCAGTAGTCCTACGAATGGCGGCGGGGAGCTGTTTTTT. This gives the protein CASSPTNGGGELFF.

V gene TRBV7-2 combines with J gene TRBJ1-3; 7 bases match TRBD1. Germline CDR1 reads SGHTA; CDR2 reads FQGNSA. This CDR3 comprises 15 residues. V was pared by 0 bases and J by 4 bases, with 3 bases of the junction left unmatched. Here the CDR3 reads CASSLATGPGNTIYF. The CDR3 nucleotides read TGTGCCAGCAGCTTAGCGACAGGGCCCGGAAACACCATATATTTT.

The chain recombines TRBV20-1 with TRBJ1-2; a weak D match, TRBD1 (5 bases). V shed 7 bases and J shed 8 bases, with 14 bases lying between them. The germline V gene has CDR1 DFQATT and CDR2 SNEGSKA (reference sequence). The CDR3 is made up of 11 amino acids. CDR3 residues: CSDHRGEGYTF. The DNA of the CDR3 is TGCAGTGACCACCGGGGGGAAGGCTACACCTTC.

The chain has TRBV24-1 and TRBJ1-2, with 7 bases that match TRBD1. The CDR3 is made up of 14 amino acids. Losses at the gene ends were 5 bases for V and 6 bases for J; bases not matched to a gene: 8. Per germline, CDR1 KGHDR and CDR2 SFDVKD. CDR3 DNA sequence: TGTGCCACCAGTGCCGACCCCAGGGGGGATGGCTACACCTTC. Protein: CATSADPRGDGYTF.

The CDR3 DNA reads TGTGCCAGCAGCTTAGACGGGAGTAGCACAGATACGCAGTATTTT. Its protein is CASSLDGSSTDTQYF. The V call is TRBV11-3, the J call TRBJ2-3; the D gene is possibly TRBD2 (6 bases). The CDR3 loop spans 15 amino acids. From germline, CDR1 is SGHNT and CDR2 YENEEA. V was shortened by 0 bases and J by 0 bases, with 7 bases between the two germline ends. Complete variable domain (other parts from reference TRBV11-3 and TRBJ2-3): EAGVVQSPRYKIIEKKQPVAFWCNPISGHNTLYWYLQNLGQGPELLIRYENEEAVDDSQLPKDRFSAERLKGVDSTLKIQPAELGDSAVYLCASSLDGSSTDTQYFGPGTRLTVL.

The chain carries TRBV18 and TRBJ2-3; D might be TRBD1 (6 bases). The V end was cut by 3 bases, the J end by 4 bases, with 14 bases between. The CDR3 contains 15 residues. The V gene's germline CDR1 is KGHSH and CDR2 LQKENI. This CDR3 reads CASSPWPQGADTQYF. CDR3 nucleotides: TGTGCCAGCTCACCTTGGCCACAGGGAGCAGATACGCAGTATTTT.

J is TRBJ2-2 and V is TRBV11-2; no definite D call. V was clipped by 0 bases and J by 8 bases, with 10 bases between them. The CDR3 has 14 residues. Per the germline V gene, CDR1 is SGHAT and CDR2 is FQNNGV. The DNA for the CDR3 is TGTGCCAGCAGCTTAGACGCTGCTACTGGGGAGCTGTTTTTT. This translates into CASSLDAATGELFF.

This chain uses TRBV19 with TRBJ1-2; D might be TRBD1 (6 bases). Germline V gene data show CDR1 as LNHDA and CDR2 as SQIVND (reference sequence). V lost 5 bases and J lost 0, with 13 bases in between. The CDR3 is 15 residues long. In DNA form, the CDR3 reads TGTGCCAGTAGTTCTACGGGGACAACTAACTATGGCTACACCTTC. Translation: CASSSTGTTNYGYTF.

This clone has only a few counts. This chain uses TRBV6-9 with TRBJ1-2; possible D gene TRBD1, 5 bases. V was pared by 7 bases and J by 9 bases, with 12 bases between. CDR1 MNHGY and CDR2 SVAAGI come from the germline V gene. CDR3 length: 11 residues. CDR3 sequence: CASKTVQSYTF. The CDR3 nucleotides are TGTGCCAGCAAGACAGTTCAAAGCTACACCTTC.

CDR3 sequence (DNA): TGTGCCAGCAGTACCCGGACAGGGGACACGCAGTATTTT. This gives the protein CASSTRTGDTQYF. The gene calls are TRBV6-5 and TRBJ2-3, with TRBD1 matching 9 bases. V shed 5 bases and J 9 bases; nucleotides not matched to a gene: 6. Looked up from germline, CDR1 is MNHEY and CDR2 is SVGAGI. The CDR3 has 13 residues.

The genes are TRBV30 and TRBJ1-5, with D possibly TRBD1 on 6 matching bases. CDR3 length: 16 residues. Germline V gene sequence: CDR1 GTSNPN, CDR2 SVGIG (reference sequence). Between the trimmed V and J ends, which lost 2 bases and 3 bases, there was a span of 17 bases. CDR3 coding DNA: TGTGCCTGGAGTCATGGACAGCTAGGGCTCAATCAGCCCCAGCATTTT. This sequence encodes CAWSHGQLGLNQPQHF.

V and J are TRBV6-2 or TRBV6-3 and TRBJ2-1; 10 nucleotides agree with TRBD2. With 4 bases clipped from V and 7 bases from J, the junction kept 13 bases outside the gene matches. Germline values: CDR1 MNHEY, CDR2 SVGEGT. The CDR3 loop spans 17 amino acids. CDR3 nucleotide sequence: TGTGCCAGCAGTTTTCCGACTAGCGGGTTTGTTAAAAATGAGCAGTTCTTC. Amino acids: CASSFPTSGFVKNEQFF.

This clone has more than one count but fewer than ten. The chain recombines TRBV5-1 with TRBJ1-5; no clear D. This CDR3 is built from 13 residues. The ends were cut back, 3 bases at V and 4 bases at J, with 8 bases in the middle. Germline assignment: CDR1 SGHRS and CDR2 YFSETQ. Here the CDR3 reads CASSWSLNQPQHF. In DNA form, the CDR3 reads TGCGCCAGCAGCTGGAGCTTGAATCAGCCCCAGCATTTT.

Only one count was recorded for this clone. J is TRBJ1-2 and V is TRBV6-5; D not certain. Germline values: CDR1 MNHEY, CDR2 SVGAGI. This CDR3 has 12 residues. The ends were cut back, 8 bases at V and 6 bases at J, with 13 bases in the middle. This CDR3 reads CASSGRSNGYTF. The CDR3 region has the DNA TGTGCCAGCTCGGGGAGATCCAATGGCTACACCTTC.

This chain joins TRBV6-5 and TRBJ1-4; D might be TRBD1 (6 bases). Deletions cut 6 bases from V and 5 bases from J, with 16 bases between. The germline CDR1 and CDR2 sequences are MNHEY and SVGAGI. The CDR3 loop spans 15 amino acids. The CDR3 DNA follows: TGTGCCAGCAGCCCCACAGGGACCAAGAATGAAAAACTGTTTTTT. As protein: CASSPTGTKNEKLFF.

The chain links TRBV18 to TRBJ1-1, with 8 nucleotides matching TRBD1. The CDR3 is made up of 17 amino acids. The germline gives CDR1 KGHSH, CDR2 LQKENI. V lost 2 bases and J lost 0; bases outside the gene matches: 8. CDR3 DNA sequence: TGTGCCAGCTCACCAATTCAGGGGGCCAACATGAACACTGAAGCTTTCTTT. Translating it yields CASSPIQGANMNTEAFF.

The chain carries TRBV19 and TRBJ2-2; tentatively, D is TRBD2 (6 bases). The CDR3 length is 15 residues. CDR1 LNHDA and CDR2 SQIVND come from the germline V gene (reference sequence). V was trimmed by 7 bases and J by 5 bases, leaving 17 bases between them. The CDR3, as DNA: TGTGCCAGTAATCGGGGGAGCCCGAGAACCGGGGAGCTGTTTTTT. Protein: CASNRGSPRTGELFF.